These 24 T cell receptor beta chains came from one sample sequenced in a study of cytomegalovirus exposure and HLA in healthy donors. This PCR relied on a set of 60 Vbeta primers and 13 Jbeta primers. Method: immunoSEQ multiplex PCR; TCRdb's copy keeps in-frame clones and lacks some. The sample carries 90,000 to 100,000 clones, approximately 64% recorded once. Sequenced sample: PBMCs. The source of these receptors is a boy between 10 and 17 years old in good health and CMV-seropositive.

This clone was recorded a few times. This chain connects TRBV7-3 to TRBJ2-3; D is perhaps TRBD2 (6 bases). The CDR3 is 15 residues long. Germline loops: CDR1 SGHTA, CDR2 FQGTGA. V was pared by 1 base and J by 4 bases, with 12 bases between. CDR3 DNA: TGTGCCAGCAGCTTAAGGGCGGGGTGGGCAGATACGCAGTATTTT. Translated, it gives CASSLRAGWADTQYF. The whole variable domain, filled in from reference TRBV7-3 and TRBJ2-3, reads GAGVSQTPSNKVTEKGKYVELRCDPISGHTALYWYRQSLGQGPEFLIYFQGTGAADDSGLPNDRFFAVRPEGSVSTLKIQRTERGDSAVYLCASSLRAGWADTQYFGPGTRLTVL.

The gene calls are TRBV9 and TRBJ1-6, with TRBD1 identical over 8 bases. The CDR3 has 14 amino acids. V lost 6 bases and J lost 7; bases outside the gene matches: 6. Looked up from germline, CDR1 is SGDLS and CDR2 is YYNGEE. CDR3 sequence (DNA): TGTGCCAGCACCCCCGGACAGGGAAATTCACCCCTCCACTTT. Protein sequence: CASTPGQGNSPLHF.

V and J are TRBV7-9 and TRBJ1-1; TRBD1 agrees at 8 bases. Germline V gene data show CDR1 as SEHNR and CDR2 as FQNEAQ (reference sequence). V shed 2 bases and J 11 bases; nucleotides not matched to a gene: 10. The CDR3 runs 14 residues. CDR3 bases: TGTGCCAGCAGCTTACCAGGGGGCCAGGCACGGGCTTTCTTT. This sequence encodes CASSLPGGQARAFF.

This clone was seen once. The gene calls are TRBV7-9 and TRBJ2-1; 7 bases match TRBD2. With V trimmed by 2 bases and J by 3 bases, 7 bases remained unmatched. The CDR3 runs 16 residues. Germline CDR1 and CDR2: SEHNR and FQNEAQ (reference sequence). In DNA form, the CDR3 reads TGTGCCAGCAGCTTAATCAGCGGCGGGAGCTACAATGAGCAGTTCTTC. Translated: CASSLISGGSYNEQFF.

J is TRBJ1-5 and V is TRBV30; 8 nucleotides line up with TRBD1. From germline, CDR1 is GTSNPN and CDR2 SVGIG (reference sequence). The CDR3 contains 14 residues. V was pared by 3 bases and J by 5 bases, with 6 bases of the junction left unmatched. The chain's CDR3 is CAWSPGGRDQPQHF. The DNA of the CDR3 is TGTGCCTGGAGCCCAGGGGGCAGGGATCAGCCCCAGCATTTT. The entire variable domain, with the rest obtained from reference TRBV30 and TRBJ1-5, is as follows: SQTIHQWPATLVQPVGSPLSLECTVEGTSNPNLYWYRQAAGRGLQLLFYSVGIGQISSEVPQNLSASRPQDRQFILSSKKLLLSDSGFYLCAWSPGGRDQPQHFGDGTRLSIL.

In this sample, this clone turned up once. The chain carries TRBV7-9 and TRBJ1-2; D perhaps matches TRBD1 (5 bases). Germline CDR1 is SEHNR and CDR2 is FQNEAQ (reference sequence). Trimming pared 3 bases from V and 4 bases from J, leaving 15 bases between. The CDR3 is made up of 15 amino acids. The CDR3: CASSLDSGGGYGYTF. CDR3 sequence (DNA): TGTGCCAGCAGCTTGGACTCGGGGGGAGGCTATGGCTACACCTTC. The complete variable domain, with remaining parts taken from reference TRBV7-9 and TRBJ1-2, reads DTGVSQNPRHKITKRGQNVTFRCDPISEHNRLYWYRQTLGQGPEFLTYFQNEAQLEKSRLLSDRFSAERPKGSFSTLEIQRTEQGDSAMYLCASSLDSGGGYGYTFGSGTRLTVV.

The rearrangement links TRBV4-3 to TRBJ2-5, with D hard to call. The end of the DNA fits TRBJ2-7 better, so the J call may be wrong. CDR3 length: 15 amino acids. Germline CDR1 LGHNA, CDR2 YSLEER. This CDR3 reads CASSQGRSSSYEQYF. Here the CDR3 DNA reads TGCGCCAGCAGCCAAGGACGGTCTAGCTCCTACGAGCAGTACTTC.

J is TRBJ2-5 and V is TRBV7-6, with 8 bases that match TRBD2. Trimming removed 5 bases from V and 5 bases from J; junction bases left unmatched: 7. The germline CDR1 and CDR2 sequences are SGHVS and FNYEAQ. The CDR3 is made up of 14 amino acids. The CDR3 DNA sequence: TGTGCCAGCAGCGGGCGGGGGGCTGGGGAGACCCAGTACTTC. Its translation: CASSGRGAGETQYF.

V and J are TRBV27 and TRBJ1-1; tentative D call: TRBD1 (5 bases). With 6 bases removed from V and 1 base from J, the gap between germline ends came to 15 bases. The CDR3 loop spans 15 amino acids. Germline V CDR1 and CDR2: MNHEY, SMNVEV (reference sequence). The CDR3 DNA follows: TGTGCCAGCAGCCCCCTAAGGGGTGAGAACACTGAAGCTTTCTTT. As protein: CASSPLRGENTEAFF.

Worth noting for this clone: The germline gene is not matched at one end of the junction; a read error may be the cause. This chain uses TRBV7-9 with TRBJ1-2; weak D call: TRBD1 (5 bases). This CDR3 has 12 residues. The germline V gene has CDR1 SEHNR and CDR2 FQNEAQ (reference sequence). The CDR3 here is CSSSFDRYGYTF. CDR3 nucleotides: TGTTCCAGCAGCTTCGACAGATATGGCTACACCTTC.

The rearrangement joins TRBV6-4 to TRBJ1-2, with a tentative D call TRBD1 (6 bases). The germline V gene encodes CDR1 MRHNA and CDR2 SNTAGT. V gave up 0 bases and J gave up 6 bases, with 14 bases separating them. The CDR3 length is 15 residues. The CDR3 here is CASSDSGQGIDGYTF. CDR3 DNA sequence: TGTGCCAGCAGTGACTCTGGGCAGGGGATAGATGGCTACACCTTC.

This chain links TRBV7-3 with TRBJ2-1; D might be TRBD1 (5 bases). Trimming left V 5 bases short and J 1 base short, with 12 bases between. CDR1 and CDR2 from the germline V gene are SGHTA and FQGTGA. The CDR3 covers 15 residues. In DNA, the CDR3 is TGTGCCAGCAGCGTCAGGGAAGGGTCCTACAATGAGCAGTTCTTC. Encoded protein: CASSVREGSYNEQFF.

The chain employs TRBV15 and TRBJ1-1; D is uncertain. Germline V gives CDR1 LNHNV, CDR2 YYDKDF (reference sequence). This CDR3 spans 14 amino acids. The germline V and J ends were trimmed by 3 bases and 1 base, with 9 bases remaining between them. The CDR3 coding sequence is TGTGCCACCAGCAGTCCACCGGGGAACACTGAAGCTTTCTTT. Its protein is CATSSPPGNTEAFF.

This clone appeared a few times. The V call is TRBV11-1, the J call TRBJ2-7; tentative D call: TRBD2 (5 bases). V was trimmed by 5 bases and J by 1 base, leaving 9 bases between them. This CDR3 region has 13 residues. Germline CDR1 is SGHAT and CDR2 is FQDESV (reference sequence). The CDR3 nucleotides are TGTGCCAGCAGCAGCGGTGGGTCCTACGAGCAGTACTTC. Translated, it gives CASSSGGSYEQYF.

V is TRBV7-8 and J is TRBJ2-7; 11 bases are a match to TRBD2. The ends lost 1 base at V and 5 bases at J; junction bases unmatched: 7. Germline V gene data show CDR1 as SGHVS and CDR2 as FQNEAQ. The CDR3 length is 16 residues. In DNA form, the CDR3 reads TGTGCCAGCAGCTTAGAACTAGCGGGGGCCATCGACGAGCAGTACTTC. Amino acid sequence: CASSLELAGAIDEQYF.

For the CDR3, the DNA is TGTGCCTGGAGTGCCGGCGGCATTGCCTACGAGCAGTACTTC. Amino acid sequence: CAWSAGGIAYEQYF. V gene TRBV30 combines with J gene TRBJ2-7; D remains unclear. The CDR3 length is 14 residues. Germline V lookup: CDR1 GTSNPN, CDR2 SVGIG (reference sequence). V lost 1 base and J lost 2, with 12 bases in between.

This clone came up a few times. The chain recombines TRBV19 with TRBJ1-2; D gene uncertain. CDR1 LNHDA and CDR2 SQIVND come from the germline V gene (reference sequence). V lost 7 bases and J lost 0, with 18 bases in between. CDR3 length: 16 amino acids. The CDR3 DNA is TGTGCCAGTACCACAAGCGGGAGGGCGCCTAACTATGGCTACACCTTC. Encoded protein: CASTTSGRAPNYGYTF.

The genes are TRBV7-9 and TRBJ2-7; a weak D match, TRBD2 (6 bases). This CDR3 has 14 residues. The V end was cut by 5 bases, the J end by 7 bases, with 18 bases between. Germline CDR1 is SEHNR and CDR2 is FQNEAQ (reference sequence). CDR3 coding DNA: TGTGCCAGCAGCGGGGAGGAAGCTCTTGAGGAGCAGTACTTC. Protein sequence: CASSGEEALEEQYF. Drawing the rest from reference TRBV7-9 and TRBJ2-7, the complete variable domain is DTGVSQNPRHKITKRGQNVTFRCDPISEHNRLYWYRQTLGQGPEFLTYFQNEAQLEKSRLLSDRFSAERPKGSFSTLEIQRTEQGDSAMYLCASSGEEALEEQYFGPGTRLTVT.

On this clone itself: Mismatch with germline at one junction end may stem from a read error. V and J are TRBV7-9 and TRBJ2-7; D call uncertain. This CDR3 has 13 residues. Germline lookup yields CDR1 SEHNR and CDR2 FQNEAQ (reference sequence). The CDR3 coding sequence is TGTTCCAGCAGCTTAACTGAGGAAGTCGAGCAGTACTTC. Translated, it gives CSSSLTEEVEQYF.

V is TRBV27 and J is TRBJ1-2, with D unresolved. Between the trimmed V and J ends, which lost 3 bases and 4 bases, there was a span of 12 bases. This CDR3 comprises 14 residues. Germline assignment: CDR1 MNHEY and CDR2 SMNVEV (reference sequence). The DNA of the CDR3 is TGTGCCAGCAGTTTTAGTCCGGTACTCTATGGCTACACCTTC. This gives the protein CASSFSPVLYGYTF.

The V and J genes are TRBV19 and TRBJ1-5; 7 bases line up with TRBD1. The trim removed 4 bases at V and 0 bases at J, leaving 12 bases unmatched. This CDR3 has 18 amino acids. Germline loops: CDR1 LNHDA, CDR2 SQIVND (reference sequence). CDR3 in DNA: TGTGCCAGTAGTAGGGACAGCGGTGGTGACACTAGCAATCAGCCCCAGCATTTT. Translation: CASSRDSGGDTSNQPQHF.

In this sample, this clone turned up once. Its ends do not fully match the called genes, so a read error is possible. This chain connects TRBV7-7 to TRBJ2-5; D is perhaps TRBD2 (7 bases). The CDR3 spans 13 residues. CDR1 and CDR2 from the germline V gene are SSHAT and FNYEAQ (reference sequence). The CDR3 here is CASSSGGGGTQYF. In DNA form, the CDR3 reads TGTGCTAGCAGCTCCGGAGGGGGGGGGACCCAGTACTTC.

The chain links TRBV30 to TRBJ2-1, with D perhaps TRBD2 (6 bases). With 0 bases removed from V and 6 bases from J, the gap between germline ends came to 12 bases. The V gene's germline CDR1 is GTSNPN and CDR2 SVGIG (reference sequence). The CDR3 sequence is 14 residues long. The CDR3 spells CAWSVFIGGNEQFF. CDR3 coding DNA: TGTGCCTGGAGTGTATTTATCGGGGGCAATGAGCAGTTCTTC.

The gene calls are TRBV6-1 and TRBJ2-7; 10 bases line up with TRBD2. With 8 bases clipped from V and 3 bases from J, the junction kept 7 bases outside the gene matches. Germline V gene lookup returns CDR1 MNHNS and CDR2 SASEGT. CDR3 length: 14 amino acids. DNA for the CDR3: TGTGCCAGCCGGACTAGCGGAGCCTACTACGAGCAGTACTTC. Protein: CASRTSGAYYEQYF.